What follows are 10 T cell receptor beta chains derived from one specimen sequenced in a study of early T cells in non-severe SARS-CoV-2 infection. TCRdb passed the 5' RACE reads through MiXCR, listing each CDR3 protein once. The table lists fewer than 80,000 distinct CDR3 sequences, under 15% of them singletons, with about 5.2% in the top ten. The material sequenced was whole blood. The receptors stem from an adult who was a healthcare worker with PCR-confirmed SARS-CoV-2 infection or an uninfected control (not recorded which).

Ten or more counts support this clonotype. This chain uses TRBV7-9 with TRBJ1-1; 9 positions match TRBD1. Germline V gene lookup returns CDR1 SEHNR and CDR2 FQNEAQ (reference sequence). Trimming at V came to 3 bases and at J to 4 bases, leaving 3 bases not matched to a gene. The CDR3 runs 14 residues. In nucleotides, the CDR3 is TGTGCCAGCAGCTTGGGGACAGGGACCACTGAAGCTTTCTTT. Translation: CASSLGTGTTEAFF.

CDR3 residues: CASSLSGLVYEQYF. The CDR3 DNA reads as TGTGCCAGCAGTTTGTCTGGGTTAGTCTACGAGCAGTACTTC. V is TRBV12-3 or TRBV12-4 and J is TRBJ2-7; D is unresolved. V gave up 3 bases and J gave up 3 bases, with 12 bases separating them. The CDR3 sequence is 14 residues long.

This clonotype was counted at least ten times. V is TRBV7-9 and J is TRBJ1-4, with D possibly being TRBD1 (6 bases). Between the trimmed V and J ends, which lost 3 bases and 4 bases, there was a span of 15 bases. The germline V gene has CDR1 SEHNR and CDR2 FQNEAQ (reference sequence). This CDR3 has 16 residues. For the CDR3, the DNA is TGTGCCAGCAGCTTCTCTGCCCGCAGGGGTAATGAAAAACTGTTTTTT. It yields the protein CASSFSARRGNEKLFF. Looking up the rest from reference TRBV7-9 and TRBJ1-4 gives the full variable domain: DTGVSQNPRHKITKRGQNVTFRCDPISEHNRLYWYRQTLGQGPEFLTYFQNEAQLEKSRLLSDRFSAERPKGSFSTLEIQRTEQGDSAMYLCASSFSARRGNEKLFFGSGTQLSVL.

This chain joins TRBV3-1 and TRBJ2-1; D is perhaps TRBD2 (6 bases). CDR1 and CDR2 from the germline V gene are LGHDT and YNNKEL (reference sequence). The germline V and J ends were trimmed by 7 bases and 6 bases, with 22 bases remaining between them. The CDR3 has 16 amino acids. The CDR3 loop is CASKRGTDGDPNEQFF. The CDR3 bases are TGTGCCAGCAAGAGAGGGACTGACGGTGATCCCAATGAGCAGTTCTTC.

The chain uses TRBV6-1 and TRBJ2-5, with TRBD1 matching 7 bases. Trimming cost V 4 bases and J 2 bases; bases outside gene matches: 10. The CDR3 extends over 16 amino acids. The germline gives CDR1 MNHNS, CDR2 SASEGT. DNA of the CDR3: TGTGCCAGCAGTGTAGGGGTACAGGGGCGGCAAGAGACCCAGTACTTC. Encoded protein: CASSVGVQGRQETQYF.

This clonotype was seen a handful of times. The genes are TRBV19 and TRBJ2-1; D is perhaps TRBD1 (6 bases). CDR3 length: 13 residues. The V gene lost 9 bases and the J gene lost 4 bases, with 13 bases spanning the gap. Germline V gives CDR1 LNHDA, CDR2 SQIVND (reference sequence). CDR3 residues: CASRDIAYNEQFF. CDR3 coding DNA: TGTGCCAGCCGGGACATCGCATACAATGAGCAGTTCTTC.

This clonotype showed up many times. The chain links TRBV2 to TRBJ2-1; D might be TRBD1 (6 bases). The CDR3 totals 12 residues. Germline V CDR1 and CDR2: SNHLY, FYNNEI. V was trimmed by 6 bases and J by 12 bases, leaving 15 bases between them. The CDR3 is CASSVRGSVQFF. CDR3 coding DNA: TGTGCCAGCAGCGTGAGGGGGTCTGTGCAGTTCTTC.

The table lists this clonotype with a few counts. The V call is TRBV5-1, the J call TRBJ1-4; D remains ambiguous. Germline V gene sequence: CDR1 SGHRS, CDR2 YFSETQ. Deletions cut 4 bases from V and 3 bases from J, with 13 bases between. The CDR3 consists of 15 residues. Here the CDR3 DNA reads TGCGCCAGCAGCCTCGAGGGCGCTGCTAATGAAAAACTGTTTTTT. Protein sequence: CASSLEGAANEKLFF.

This clonotype came up a few times. V and J are TRBV30 and TRBJ1-4, with D perhaps TRBD1 (5 bases). CDR3 size: 13 residues. From germline, CDR1 is GTSNPN and CDR2 SVGIG (reference sequence). V lost 3 bases and J 8 bases, leaving 13 bases between the germline ends. CDR3 sequence (DNA): TGTGCCTGGAGCAACGCGGGGGGGGAAAAACTGTTTTTT. This translates into CAWSNAGGEKLFF.

The chain recombines TRBV4-2 with TRBJ2-1, with D unclear. CDR3 size: 15 residues. The germline V gene encodes CDR1 LGHNA and CDR2 YNFKEQ. With 0 bases removed from V and 3 bases from J, the gap between germline ends came to 9 bases. The CDR3 protein is CASSQDRVLYNEQFF. In nucleotides, the CDR3 is TGTGCCAGCAGCCAAGATCGCGTCCTCTACAATGAGCAGTTCTTC.